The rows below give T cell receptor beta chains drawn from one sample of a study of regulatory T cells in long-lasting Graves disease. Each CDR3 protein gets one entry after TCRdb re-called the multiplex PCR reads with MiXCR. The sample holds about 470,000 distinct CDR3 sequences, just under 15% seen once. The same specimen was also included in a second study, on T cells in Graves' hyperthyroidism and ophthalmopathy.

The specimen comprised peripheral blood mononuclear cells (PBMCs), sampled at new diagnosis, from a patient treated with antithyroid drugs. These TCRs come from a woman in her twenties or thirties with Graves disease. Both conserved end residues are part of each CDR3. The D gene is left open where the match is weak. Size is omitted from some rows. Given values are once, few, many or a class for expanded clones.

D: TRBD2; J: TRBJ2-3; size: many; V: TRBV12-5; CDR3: CASGLVLGGRTDTQYF; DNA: TGTGCTAGTGGTTTGGTACTCGGCGGGAGGACAGATACGCAGTATTTT
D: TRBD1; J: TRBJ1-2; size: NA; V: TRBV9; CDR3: CASSVGYGTGCHFRVDYGYTF; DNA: TGTGCCAGCAGCGTAGGTTACGGGACAGGGTGCCATTTTCGTGTGGACTATGGCTACACCTTC
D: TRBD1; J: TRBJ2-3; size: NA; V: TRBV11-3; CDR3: CASSSTGADTQYF; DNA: TGTGCCAGCAGCTCGACAGGGGCGGATACGCAGTATTTT
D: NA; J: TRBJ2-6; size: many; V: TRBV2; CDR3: CASSPLGAGANVLTF; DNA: TGTGCCAGCAGTCCCTTGGGTGCTGGGGCCAACGTCCTGACTTTC
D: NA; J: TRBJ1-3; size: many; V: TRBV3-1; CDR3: CASSDPTGNTIYF; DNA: TGTGCCAGCAGCGACCCGACAGGAAACACCATATATTTT
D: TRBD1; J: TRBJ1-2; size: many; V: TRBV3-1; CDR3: CASSHRDSANYGYTF; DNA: TGTGCCAGCAGCCACAGGGACAGCGCTAACTATGGCTACACCTTC
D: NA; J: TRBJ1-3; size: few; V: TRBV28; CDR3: CASSLGFSGNTIYF; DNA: TGTGCCAGCAGTTTGGGATTTTCTGGAAACACCATATATTTT
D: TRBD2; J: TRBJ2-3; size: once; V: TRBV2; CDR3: CASTGAGGPDTQYF; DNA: TGTGCCAGCACGGGCGCGGGAGGGCCAGATACGCAGTATTTT
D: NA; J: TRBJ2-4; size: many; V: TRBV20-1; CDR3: CSARVGSNNIQYF; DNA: TGCAGTGCTAGAGTCGGCTCGAATAACATTCAGTACTTC
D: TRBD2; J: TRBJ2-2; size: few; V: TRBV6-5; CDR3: CASSYSLTSGSKGELFF; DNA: TGTGCCAGCAGTTACTCGTTGACTAGCGGGAGTAAGGGGGAGCTGTTTTTT
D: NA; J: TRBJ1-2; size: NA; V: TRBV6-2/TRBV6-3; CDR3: CASNPRDTNYGYTF; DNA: TGTGCCAGCAACCCCCGGGACACCAACTATGGCTACACCTTC
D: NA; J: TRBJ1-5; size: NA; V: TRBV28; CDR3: CASSPDNSNQPQHF; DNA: TGTGCCAGCAGCCCTGACAATAGCAATCAGCCCCAGCATTTT
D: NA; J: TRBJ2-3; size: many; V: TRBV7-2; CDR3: CASSKPPTDTQYF; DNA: TGTGCCAGCAGTAAGCCCCCCACAGATACGCAGTATTTT
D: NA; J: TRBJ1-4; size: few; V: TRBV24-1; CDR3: CATSDWAEGSRKEKLFF; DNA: TGTGCCACCAGTGATTGGGCCGAAGGCTCGCGAAAGGAAAAACTGTTTTTT
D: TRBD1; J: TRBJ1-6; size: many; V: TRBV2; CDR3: CATSLRDRGNSPLHF; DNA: TGTGCCACCTCGCTGAGGGACAGGGGTAATTCACCCCTCCACTTT
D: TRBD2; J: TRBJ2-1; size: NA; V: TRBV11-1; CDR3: CASTKRWMANPCLTSGRAGGTEFF; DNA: TGTGCCAGCACCAAAAGGTGGATGGCGAACCCATGCCTTACTAGCGGGAGGGCCGGAGGGACAGAGTTCTTC
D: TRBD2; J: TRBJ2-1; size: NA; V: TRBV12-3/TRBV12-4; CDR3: CASSRTSGRGNEQFF; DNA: TGTGCCAGCAGTCGGACTAGCGGGAGAGGAAATGAGCAGTTCTTC
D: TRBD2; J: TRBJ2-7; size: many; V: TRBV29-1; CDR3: CSVPGLAGREQYF; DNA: TGCAGCGTTCCGGGACTAGCGGGAAGGGAGCAGTACTTC
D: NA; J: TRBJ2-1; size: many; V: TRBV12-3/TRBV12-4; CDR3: CASSTLGGGNEQFF; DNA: TGTGCCAGCAGCACCCTCGGAGGGGGCAATGAGCAGTTCTTC
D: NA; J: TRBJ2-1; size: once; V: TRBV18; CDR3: CASSPTGREQFF; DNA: TGTGCCAGCTCACCAACGGGAAGGGAGCAGTTCTTC
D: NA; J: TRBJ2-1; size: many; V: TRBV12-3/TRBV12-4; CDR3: CASSRPASAGGNEQFF; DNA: TGTGCCAGCAGTCGCCCTGCTAGCGCTGGGGGGAATGAGCAGTTCTTC
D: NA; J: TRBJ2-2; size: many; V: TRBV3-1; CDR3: CASSPSTSPTGELFF; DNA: TGTGCCAGCAGTCCGTCGACTAGTCCCACCGGGGAGCTGTTTTTT
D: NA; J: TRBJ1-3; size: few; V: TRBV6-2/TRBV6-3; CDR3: CASRIDRTGNTIYF; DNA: TGTGCCAGCAGGATAGACAGAACAGGAAACACCATATATTTT
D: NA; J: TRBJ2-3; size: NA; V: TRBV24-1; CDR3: CATSDRLDTQYF; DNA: TGTGCCACCAGTGATCGGCTGGATACGCAGTATTTT
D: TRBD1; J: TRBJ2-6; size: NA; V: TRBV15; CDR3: CATSRGTGFGGANVLTF; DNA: TGTGCCACCAGCAGGGGGACAGGGTTCGGTGGGGCCAACGTCCTGACTTTC
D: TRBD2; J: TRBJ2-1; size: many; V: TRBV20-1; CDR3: CSADGGGSYNEQFF; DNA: TGCAGTGCTGATGGGGGGGGCTCCTACAATGAGCAGTTCTTC
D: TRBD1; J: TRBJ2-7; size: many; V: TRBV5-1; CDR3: CASSLQSDRAAYEQYF; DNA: TGCGCCAGCAGCCTTCAATCCGACAGGGCCGCCTACGAGCAGTACTTC
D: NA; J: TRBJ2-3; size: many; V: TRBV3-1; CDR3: CASSPRDWGTDTQYF; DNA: TGTGCCAGCAGCCCTCGGGACTGGGGCACAGATACGCAGTATTTT
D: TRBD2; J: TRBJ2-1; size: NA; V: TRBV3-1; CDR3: CASSQVSTGEGPEPPNEQFF; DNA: TGTGCCAGCAGCCAAGTGTCGACTGGGGAGGGCCCAGAACCCCCCAATGAGCAGTTCTTC
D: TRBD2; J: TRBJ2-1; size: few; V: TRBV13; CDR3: CASSLELAGRNEQFF; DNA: TGTGCCAGCAGCTTAGAACTAGCGGGTAGAAATGAGCAGTTCTTC
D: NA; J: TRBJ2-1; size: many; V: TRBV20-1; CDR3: CSAFPGPQGVNEQFF; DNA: TGCAGTGCTTTTCCGGGTCCCCAAGGGGTCAATGAGCAGTTCTTC
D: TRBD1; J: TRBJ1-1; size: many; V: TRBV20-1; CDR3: CSARGKGQLSTTEAFF; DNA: TGCAGTGCTAGAGGAAAGGGACAGCTCTCAACCACTGAAGCTTTCTTT
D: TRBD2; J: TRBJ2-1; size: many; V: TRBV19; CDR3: CASSIVGTGTSGGRNEQFF; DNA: TGTGCCAGTAGTATTGTGGGTACAGGTACTAGCGGGGGTAGGAATGAGCAGTTCTTC
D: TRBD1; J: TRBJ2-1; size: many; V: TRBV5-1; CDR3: CASRPMLQGMGNEQFF; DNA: TGCGCCAGCAGACCGATGCTACAGGGGATGGGCAATGAGCAGTTCTTC
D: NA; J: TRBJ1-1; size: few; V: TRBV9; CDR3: CASSVGGSGTEAFF; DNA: TGTGCCAGCAGCGTAGGTGGGTCGGGCACTGAAGCTTTCTTT
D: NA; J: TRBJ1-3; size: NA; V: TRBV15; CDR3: CATSGARSGNTIYF; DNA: TGTGCCACCAGCGGGGCCCGCTCTGGAAACACCATATATTTT
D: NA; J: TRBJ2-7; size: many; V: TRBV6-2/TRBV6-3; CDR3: CASSYGGTYEQYF; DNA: TGTGCCAGCAGTTACGGGGGAACCTACGAGCAGTACTTC